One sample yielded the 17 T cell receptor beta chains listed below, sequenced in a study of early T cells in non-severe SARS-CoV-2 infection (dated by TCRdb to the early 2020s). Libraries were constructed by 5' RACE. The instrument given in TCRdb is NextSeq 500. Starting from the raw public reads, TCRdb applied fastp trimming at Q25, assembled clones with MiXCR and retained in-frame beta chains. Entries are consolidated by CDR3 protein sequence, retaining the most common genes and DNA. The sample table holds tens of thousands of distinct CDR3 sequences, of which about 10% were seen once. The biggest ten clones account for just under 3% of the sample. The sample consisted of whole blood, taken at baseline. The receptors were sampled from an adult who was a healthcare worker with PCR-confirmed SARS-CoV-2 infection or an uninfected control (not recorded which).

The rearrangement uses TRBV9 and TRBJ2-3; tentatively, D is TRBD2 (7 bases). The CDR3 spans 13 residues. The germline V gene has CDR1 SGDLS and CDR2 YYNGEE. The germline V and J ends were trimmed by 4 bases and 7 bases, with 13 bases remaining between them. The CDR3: CASSSLGGHTQYF. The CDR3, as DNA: TGTGCCAGCAGCTCCTTGGGGGGGCATACGCAGTATTTT.

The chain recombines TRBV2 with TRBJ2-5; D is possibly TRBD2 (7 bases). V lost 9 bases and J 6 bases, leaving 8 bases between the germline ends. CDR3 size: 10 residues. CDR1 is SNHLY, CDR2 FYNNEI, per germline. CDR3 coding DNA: TGTGCCAGGGGGGGGCAGACCCAGTACTTC. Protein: CARGGQTQYF.

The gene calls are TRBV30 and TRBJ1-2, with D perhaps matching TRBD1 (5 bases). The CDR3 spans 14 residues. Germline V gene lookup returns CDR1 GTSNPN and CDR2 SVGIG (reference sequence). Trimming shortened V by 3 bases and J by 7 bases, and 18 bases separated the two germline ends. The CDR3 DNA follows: TGTGCCTGGAGCGCCGGGGAAGGGACGCCTGGCTACACCTTC. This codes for CAWSAGEGTPGYTF.

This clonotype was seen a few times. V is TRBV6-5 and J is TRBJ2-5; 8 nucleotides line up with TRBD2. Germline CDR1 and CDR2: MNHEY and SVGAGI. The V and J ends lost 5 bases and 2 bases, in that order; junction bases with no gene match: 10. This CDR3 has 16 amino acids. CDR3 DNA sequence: TGTGCCAGCAGTCACTTGGTAGCGGGGAGACAAGAGACCCAGTACTTC. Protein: CASSHLVAGRQETQYF.

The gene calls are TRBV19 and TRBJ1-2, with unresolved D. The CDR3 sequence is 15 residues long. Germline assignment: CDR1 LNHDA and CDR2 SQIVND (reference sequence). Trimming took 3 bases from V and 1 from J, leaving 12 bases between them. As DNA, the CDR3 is TGTGCCAGTAGTATGGGCAGACTGGATAACTATGGCTACACCTTC. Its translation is CASSMGRLDNYGYTF.

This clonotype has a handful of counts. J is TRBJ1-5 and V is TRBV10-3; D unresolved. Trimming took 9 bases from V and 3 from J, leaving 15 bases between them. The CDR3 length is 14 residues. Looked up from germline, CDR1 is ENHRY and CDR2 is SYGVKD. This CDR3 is CAILLRKPNQPQHF. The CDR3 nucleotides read TGTGCCATACTCCTCCGAAAGCCCAATCAGCCCCAGCATTTT.

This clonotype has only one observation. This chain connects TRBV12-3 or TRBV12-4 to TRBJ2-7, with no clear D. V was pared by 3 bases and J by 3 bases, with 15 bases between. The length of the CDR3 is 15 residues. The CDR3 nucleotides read TGTGCCAGCAGTTTCCTGGAAAGGGCCCTCTACGAGCAGTACTTC. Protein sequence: CASSFLERALYEQYF.

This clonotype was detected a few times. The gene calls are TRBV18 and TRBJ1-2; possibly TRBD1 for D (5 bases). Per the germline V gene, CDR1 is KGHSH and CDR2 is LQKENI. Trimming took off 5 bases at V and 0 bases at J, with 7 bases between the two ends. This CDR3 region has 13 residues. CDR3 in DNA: TGTGCCAGCTCATCGACAGCTAACTATGGCTACACCTTC. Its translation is CASSSTANYGYTF. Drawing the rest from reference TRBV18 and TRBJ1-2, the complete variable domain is NAGVMQNPRHLVRRRGQEARLRCSPMKGHSHVYWYRQLPEEGLKFMVYLQKENIIDESGMPKERFSAEFPKEGPSILRIQQVVRGDSAAYFCASSSTANYGYTFGSGTRLTVV.

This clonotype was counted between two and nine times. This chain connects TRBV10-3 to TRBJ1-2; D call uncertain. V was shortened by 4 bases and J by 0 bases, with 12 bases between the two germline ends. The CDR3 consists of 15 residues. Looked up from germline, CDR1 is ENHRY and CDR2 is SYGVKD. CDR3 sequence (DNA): TGTGCCATCAGTGGGGTGGGATCCACTAACTATGGCTACACCTTC. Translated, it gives CAISGVGSTNYGYTF.

DNA of the CDR3: TGCAGTGCTAGAGATCACAGGGACCCACAAATAGCCAAAAACATTCAGTACTTC. Residues: CSARDHRDPQIAKNIQYF. The chain couples TRBV20-1 to TRBJ2-4; D is possibly TRBD1 (6 bases). Germline-derived CDR1 and CDR2 are DFQATT and SNEGSKA (reference sequence). The CDR3 contains 18 residues. Trimming removed 0 bases at V and 0 bases at J, with 18 bases between.

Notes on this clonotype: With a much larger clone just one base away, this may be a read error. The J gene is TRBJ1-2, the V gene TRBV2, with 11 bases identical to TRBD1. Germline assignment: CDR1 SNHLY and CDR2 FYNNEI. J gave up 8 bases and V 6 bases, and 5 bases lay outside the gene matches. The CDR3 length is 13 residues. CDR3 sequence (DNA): TGTGCCAGCAGCGGACAGGGGGCAGAGGGCTACACCTTC. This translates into CASSGQGAEGYTF.

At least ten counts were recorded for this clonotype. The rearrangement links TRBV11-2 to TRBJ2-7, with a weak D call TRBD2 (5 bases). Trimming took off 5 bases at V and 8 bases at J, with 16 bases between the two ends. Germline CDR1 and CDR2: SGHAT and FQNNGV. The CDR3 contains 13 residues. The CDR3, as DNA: TGTGCCAGCAGCCGTACACGGGGTGGGCAGCAGTACTTC. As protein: CASSRTRGGQQYF.

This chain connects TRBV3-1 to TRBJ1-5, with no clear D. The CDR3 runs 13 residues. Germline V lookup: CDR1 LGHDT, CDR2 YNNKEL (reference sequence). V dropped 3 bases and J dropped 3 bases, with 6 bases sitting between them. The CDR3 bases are TGTGCCAGCAGCCACAGAGTCAATCAGCCCCAGCATTTT. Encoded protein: CASSHRVNQPQHF.

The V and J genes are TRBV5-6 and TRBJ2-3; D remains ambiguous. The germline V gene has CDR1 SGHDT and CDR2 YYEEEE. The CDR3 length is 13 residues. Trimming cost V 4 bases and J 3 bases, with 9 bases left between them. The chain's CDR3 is CASSGSITDTQYF. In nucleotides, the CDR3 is TGTGCCAGCAGCGGGTCTATAACAGATACGCAGTATTTT.

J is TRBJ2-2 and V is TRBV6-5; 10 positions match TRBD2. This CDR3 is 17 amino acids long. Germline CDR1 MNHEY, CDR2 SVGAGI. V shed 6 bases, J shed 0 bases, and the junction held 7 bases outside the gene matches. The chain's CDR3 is CASSPLAGVSNTGELFF. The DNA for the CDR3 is TGTGCCAGCAGCCCGCTAGCGGGGGTATCGAACACCGGGGAGCTGTTTTTT.

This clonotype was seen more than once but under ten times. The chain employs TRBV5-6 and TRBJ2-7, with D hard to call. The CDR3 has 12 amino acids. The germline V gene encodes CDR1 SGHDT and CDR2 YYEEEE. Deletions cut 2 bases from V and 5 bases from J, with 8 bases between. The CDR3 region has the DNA TGTGCCAGCAGCTTAGGAGTCCACGAGCAGTACTTC. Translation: CASSLGVHEQYF.

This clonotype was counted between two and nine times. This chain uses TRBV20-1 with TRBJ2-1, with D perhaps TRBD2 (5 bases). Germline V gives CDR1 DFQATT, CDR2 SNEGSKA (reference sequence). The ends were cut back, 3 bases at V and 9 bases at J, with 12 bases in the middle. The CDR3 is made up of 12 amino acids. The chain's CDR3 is CSARYSGIEQFF. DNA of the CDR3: TGCAGTGCTAGGTATTCCGGGATTGAGCAGTTCTTC.